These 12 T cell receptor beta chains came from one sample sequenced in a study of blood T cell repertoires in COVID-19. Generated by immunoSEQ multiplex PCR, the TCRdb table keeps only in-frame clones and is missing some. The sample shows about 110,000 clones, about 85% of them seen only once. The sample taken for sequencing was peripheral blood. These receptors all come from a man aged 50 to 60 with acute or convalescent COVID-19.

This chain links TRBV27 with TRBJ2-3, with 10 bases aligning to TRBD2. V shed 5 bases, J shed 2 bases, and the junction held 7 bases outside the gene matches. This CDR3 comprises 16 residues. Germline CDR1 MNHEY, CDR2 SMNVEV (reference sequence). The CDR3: CASSQLAGPPTDTQYF. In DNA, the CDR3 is TGTGCCAGCAGTCAACTAGCGGGGCCCCCCACAGATACGCAGTATTTT.

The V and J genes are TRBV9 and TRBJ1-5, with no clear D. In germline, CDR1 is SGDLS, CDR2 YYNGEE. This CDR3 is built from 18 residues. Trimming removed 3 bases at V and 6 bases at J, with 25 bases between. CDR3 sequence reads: CASSDKTANKVTFQPQHF. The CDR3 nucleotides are TGTGCCAGCAGCGACAAGACGGCAAATAAGGTGACTTTTCAGCCCCAGCATTTT. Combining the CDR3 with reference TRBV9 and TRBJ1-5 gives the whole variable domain DSGVTQTPKHLITATGQRVTLRCSPRSGDLSVYWYQQSLDQGLQFLIQYYNGEERAKGNILERFSAQQFPDLHSELNLSSLELGDSALYFCASSDKTANKVTFQPQHFGDGTRLSIL.

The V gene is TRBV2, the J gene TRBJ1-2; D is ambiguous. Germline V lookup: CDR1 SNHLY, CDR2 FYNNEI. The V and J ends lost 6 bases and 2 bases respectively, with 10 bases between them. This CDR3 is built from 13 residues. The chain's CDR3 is CASRLSRNYGYTF. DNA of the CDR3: TGTGCCAGCAGGCTGTCGCGGAACTATGGCTACACCTTC.

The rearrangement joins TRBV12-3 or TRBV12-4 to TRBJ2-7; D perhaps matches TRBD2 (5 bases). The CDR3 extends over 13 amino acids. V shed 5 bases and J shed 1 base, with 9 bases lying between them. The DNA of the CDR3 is TGTGCCAGCAGTAAACTAGATTCCTACGAGCAGTACTTC. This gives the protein CASSKLDSYEQYF.

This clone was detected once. The CDR3 is CATSENGGPTDTQYF. The CDR3, as DNA: TGTGCCACCAGTGAGAACGGGGGGCCCACAGATACGCAGTATTTT. The V gene is TRBV24-1, the J gene TRBJ2-3, with D perhaps matching TRBD2 (7 bases). This CDR3 comprises 15 residues. Trimming left V 4 bases short and J 2 bases short, with 12 bases between. Germline V gives CDR1 KGHDR, CDR2 SFDVKD.

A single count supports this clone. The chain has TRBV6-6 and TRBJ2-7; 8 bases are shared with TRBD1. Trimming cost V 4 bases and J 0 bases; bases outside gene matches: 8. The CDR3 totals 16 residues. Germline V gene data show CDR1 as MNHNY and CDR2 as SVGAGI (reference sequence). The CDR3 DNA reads TGTGCCAGCAGTTCTCCACCGGGACAGGTCTCCTACGAGCAGTACTTC. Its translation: CASSSPPGQVSYEQYF.

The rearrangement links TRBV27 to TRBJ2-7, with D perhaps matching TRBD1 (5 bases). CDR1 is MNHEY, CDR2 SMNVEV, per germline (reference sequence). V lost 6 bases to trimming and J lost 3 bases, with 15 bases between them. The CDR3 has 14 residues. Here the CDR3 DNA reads TGTGCCAGCAGCCAACCCCAGGGAAACTACGAGCAGTACTTC. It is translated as CASSQPQGNYEQYF.

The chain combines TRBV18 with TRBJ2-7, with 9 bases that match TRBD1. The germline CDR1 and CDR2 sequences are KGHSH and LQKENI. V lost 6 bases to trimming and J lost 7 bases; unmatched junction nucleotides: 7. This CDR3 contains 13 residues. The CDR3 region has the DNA TGTGCCAGCTCGTCCTACAGGGGGCGGGAGCAGTACTTC. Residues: CASSSYRGREQYF.

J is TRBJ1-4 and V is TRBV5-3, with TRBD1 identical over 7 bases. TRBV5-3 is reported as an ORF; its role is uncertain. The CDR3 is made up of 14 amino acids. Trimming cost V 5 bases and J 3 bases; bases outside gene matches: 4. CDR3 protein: CARSSGTANEKLFF. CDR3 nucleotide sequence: TGTGCCAGAAGTTCCGGGACAGCTAATGAAAAACTGTTTTTT.

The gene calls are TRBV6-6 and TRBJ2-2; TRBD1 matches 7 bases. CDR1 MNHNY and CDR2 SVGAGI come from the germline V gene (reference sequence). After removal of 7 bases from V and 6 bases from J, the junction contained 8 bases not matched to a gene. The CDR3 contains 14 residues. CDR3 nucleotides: TGTGCCAGCACCCTGACAGGGCGCGCCGGGGAGCTGTTTTTT. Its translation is CASTLTGRAGELFF.

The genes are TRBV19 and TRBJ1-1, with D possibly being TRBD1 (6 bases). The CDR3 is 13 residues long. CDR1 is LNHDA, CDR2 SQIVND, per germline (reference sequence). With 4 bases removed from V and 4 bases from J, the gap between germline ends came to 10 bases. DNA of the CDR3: TGTGCCAGTAGTAGGGACATGGCCACTGAAGCTTTCTTT. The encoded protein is CASSRDMATEAFF.

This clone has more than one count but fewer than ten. The DNA of the CDR3 is TGTGCTGCTCGGGGGGGGAACACTGAAGCTTTCTTT. This encodes CAARGGNTEAFF. This sequence joins TRBV6-5 and TRBJ1-1, with TRBD1 as a possible D gene (5 bases). CDR1 is MNHEY and CDR2 is SVGAGI in the germline V gene. CDR3 length equals 12 residues.